This T cell receptor (beta chain) is from a study of T cells in tuberculosis. Here immunoSEQ multiplex PCR was the method, and the copy in TCRdb shows in-frame clones only, minus some. In the table there are 30,000 to 35,000 clones, about 91% of which are singletons. With 2 bases removed from V and 4 bases from J, the gap between germline ends came to 14 bases. Germline CDR1 reads SNHLY; CDR2 reads FYNNEI. The CDR3 totals 15 residues. As to time point: new active TB diagnosis, blood taken before or within 7 days of starting treatment. This sample comprised PBMCs, obtained at tuberculosis diagnosis. The sequence came from an adult with tuberculosis. Some clones in this sample may be carry-over from other donors' samples. The rearrangement joins TRBV2 to TRBJ1-1; no definite D call. Here the CDR3 reads CASSERPMSGTEAFF. In nucleotides, the CDR3 is TGTGCCAGCAGTGAAAGACCGATGTCGGGCACTGAAGCTTTCTTT.